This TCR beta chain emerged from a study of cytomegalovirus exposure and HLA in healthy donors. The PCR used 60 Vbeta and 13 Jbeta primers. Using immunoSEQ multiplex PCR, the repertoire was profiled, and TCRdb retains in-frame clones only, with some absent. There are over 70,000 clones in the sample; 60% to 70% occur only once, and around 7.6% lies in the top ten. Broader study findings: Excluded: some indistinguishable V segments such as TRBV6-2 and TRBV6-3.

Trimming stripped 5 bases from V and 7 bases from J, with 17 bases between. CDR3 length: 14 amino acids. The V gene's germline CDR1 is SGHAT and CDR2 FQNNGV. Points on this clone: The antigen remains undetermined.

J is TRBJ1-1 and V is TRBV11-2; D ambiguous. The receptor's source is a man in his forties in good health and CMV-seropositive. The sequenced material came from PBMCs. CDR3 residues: CASSLRRVLSEAFF. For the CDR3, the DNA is TGTGCCAGCAGCCTGAGGAGGGTGTTGAGTGAAGCTTTCTTT.